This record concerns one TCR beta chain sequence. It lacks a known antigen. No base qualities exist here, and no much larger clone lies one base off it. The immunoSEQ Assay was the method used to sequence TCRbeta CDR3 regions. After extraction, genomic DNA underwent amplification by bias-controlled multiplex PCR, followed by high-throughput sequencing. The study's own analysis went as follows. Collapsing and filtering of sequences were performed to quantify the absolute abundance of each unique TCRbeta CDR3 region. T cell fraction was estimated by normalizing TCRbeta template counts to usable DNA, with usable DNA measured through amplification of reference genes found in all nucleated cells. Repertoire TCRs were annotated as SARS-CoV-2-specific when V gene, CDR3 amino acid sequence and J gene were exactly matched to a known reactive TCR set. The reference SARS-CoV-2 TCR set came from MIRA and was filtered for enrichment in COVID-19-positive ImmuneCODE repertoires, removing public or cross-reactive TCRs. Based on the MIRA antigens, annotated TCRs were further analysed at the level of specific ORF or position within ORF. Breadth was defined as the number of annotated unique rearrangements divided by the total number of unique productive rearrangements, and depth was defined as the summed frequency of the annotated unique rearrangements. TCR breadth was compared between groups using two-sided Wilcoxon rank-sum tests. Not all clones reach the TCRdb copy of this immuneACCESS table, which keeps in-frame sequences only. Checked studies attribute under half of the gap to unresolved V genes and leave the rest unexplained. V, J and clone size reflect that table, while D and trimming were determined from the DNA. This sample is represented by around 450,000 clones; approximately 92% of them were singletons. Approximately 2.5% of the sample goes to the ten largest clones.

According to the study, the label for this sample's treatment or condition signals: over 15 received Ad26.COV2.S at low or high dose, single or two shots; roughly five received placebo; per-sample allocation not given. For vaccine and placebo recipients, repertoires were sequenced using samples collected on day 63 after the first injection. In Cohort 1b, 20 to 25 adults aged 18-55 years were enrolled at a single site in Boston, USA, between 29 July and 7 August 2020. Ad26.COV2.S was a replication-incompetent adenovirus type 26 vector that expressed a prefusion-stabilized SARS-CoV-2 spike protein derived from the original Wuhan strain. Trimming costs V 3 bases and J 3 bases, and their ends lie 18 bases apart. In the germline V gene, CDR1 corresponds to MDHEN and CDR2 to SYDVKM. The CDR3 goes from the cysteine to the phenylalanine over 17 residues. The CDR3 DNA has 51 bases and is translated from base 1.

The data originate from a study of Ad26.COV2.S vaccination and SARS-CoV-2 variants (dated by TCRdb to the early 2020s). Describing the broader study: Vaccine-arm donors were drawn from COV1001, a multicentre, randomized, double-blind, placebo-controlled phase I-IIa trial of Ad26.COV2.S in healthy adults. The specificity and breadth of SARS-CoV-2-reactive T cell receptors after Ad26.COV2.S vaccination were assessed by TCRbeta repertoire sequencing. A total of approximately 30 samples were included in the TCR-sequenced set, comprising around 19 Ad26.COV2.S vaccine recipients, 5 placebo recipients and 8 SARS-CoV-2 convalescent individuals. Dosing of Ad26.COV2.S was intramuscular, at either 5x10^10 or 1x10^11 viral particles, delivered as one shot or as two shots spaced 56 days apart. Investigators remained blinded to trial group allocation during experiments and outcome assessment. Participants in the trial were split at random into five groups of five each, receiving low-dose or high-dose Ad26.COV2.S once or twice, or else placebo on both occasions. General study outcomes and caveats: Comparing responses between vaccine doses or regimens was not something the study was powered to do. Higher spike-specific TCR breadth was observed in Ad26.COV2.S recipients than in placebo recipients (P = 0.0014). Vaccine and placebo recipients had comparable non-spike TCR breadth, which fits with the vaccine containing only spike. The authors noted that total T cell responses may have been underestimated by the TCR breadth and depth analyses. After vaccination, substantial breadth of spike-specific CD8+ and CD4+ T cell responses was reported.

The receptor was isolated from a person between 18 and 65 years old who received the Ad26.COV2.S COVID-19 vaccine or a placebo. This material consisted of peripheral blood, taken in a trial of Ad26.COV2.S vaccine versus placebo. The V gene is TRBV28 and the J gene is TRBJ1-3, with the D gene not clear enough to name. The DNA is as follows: TGTGCCAGCAGTTTCAATTTCGGAAGGGCAAGTGGAAACACCATATATTTT. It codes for CASSFNFGRASGNTIYF.